This TCR beta chain was sequenced in a study of shared clonotypes between healthy human individuals. The CDR3 consists of 15 residues. Per the germline V gene, CDR1 is MGHRA and CDR2 is YSYEKL. Losses at the gene ends were 7 bases for V and 8 bases for J; bases not matched to a gene: 5. Sequencing used immunoSEQ multiplex PCR; TCRdb keeps in-frame clones, though not all of them. The sample yields approximately 1,000,000 clones, 75% to 85% seen once. The clonotype was recovered from a man younger than 30 in good health. Some clones in this sample may be carry-over from other donors' samples. The chain employs TRBV4-1 and TRBJ2-1; 16 bases line up with TRBD2. The sequenced material came from memory CD4+ T cells from PBMCs. The subset: CD45RA-negative fraction. This chain's CDR3 is CASNPGLAGGHEQFF. The CDR3, as DNA: TGCGCCAGCAACCCGGGACTAGCGGGAGGGCATGAGCAGTTCTTC.